This record concerns one T cell receptor (beta chain) sequence. The antigen is not known. These data are taken from a study of human T cells and chemical hapten exposure. MiXCR, run by TCRdb on the RACE reads, gives a single entry per CDR3 protein. The table shows over 150,000 distinct CDR3 sequences, with about a quarter occurring only once. Regarding time point: patch test 3, about 24 weeks after DPC sensitization. The treatment is: therapeutic diphenylcyclopropenone sensitization with weekly scalp DPC. Study-wide points: A positive correlation with patch test score was shown by PT1 expanded TCR counts. The donor cohort had alopecia, so its immune response may not match that of healthy people.

The CDR3 consists of 14 residues. Germline values: CDR1 SGHDN, CDR2 FVKESK. V lost 3 bases to trimming and J lost 5 bases, with 13 bases between them. The receptor comes from a woman younger than 30 with alopecia areata. Some clones in this sample may be carry-over from other donors' samples. This rearrangement joins TRBV14 to TRBJ1-1; tentatively, D is TRBD1 (5 bases). The sequencing used whole blood, collected in connection with sensitization to the hapten diphenylcyclopropenone (DPC). CDR3 amino acids: CASSHRGEGTEAFF. In DNA, the CDR3 is TGTGCCAGCAGCCACCGGGGCGAAGGGACTGAAGCTTTCTTT.